Below are 20 T cell receptor beta chains sequenced from a single sample in a study of cytomegalovirus exposure and HLA in healthy donors. The PCR made use of 60 Vbeta and 13 Jbeta primers. Sequenced by immunoSEQ multiplex PCR; TCRdb stores in-frame clones only, minus some. The table records 150,000 to 200,000 clones, less than 85% of them present only once. The sample comprised PBMCs. Every receptor here comes from a man aged 35-49 years in good health and CMV-seronegative.

The chain joins TRBV4-3 to TRBJ2-1; TRBD2 matches 14 bases. This CDR3 comprises 16 residues. Germline V gives CDR1 LGHNA, CDR2 YSLEER. The junction had 10 bases not matched to a gene; V was cut back by 0 bases and J by 15 bases. The CDR3 here is CASSQDRETSGRGPFF. The CDR3 region has the DNA TGCGCCAGCAGCCAAGATAGGGAGACTAGCGGGAGGGGGCCGTTCTTC.

The rearrangement uses TRBV7-2 and TRBJ1-2, with D perhaps TRBD1 (5 bases). The CDR3 contains 15 residues. V gave up 6 bases and J gave up 2 bases, with 16 bases separating them. CDR1 is SGHTA, CDR2 FQGNSA, per germline. CDR3 protein: CASSPGWGGNYGYTF. In DNA, the CDR3 is TGTGCCAGCAGTCCAGGCTGGGGGGGAAACTATGGCTACACCTTC.

This chain connects TRBV7-2 to TRBJ2-7; weak D call: TRBD1 (6 bases). The CDR3 consists of 13 residues. Trimming removed 5 bases at V and 2 bases at J, with 10 bases between. CDR1 is SGHTA, CDR2 FQGNSA, per germline. Here the CDR3 DNA reads TGTGCCAGCAGCACTGGACAGACCTACGAGCAGTACTTC. Amino acids: CASSTGQTYEQYF.

This chain joins TRBV10-3 and TRBJ1-2; 9 bases fit TRBD1. V lost 5 bases and J lost 5; bases outside the gene matches: 6. The germline CDR1 and CDR2 sequences are ENHRY and SYGVKD. The CDR3 loop spans 14 amino acids. The CDR3 loop reads CAISSGTGSYGYTF. In DNA form, the CDR3 reads TGTGCCATCAGTTCCGGGACAGGGAGTTATGGCTACACCTTC.

The V gene is TRBV18, the J gene TRBJ1-2, with a weak D call TRBD1 (5 bases). Germline CDR1 KGHSH, CDR2 LQKENI. V was cut by 6 bases and J by 6 bases, with 17 bases left in between. The CDR3 contains 14 residues. The CDR3 here is CASSFAGREDGYTF. CDR3 coding DNA: TGTGCCAGCTCGTTCGCGGGGCGAGAGGATGGCTACACCTTC.

The V call is TRBV2, the J call TRBJ1-1, with 7 bases aligning to TRBD1. The CDR3 totals 15 residues. CDR1 and CDR2 from the germline V gene are SNHLY and FYNNEI. The V gene end was trimmed by 1 base and the J gene end by 0 bases; junction bases not matched to a gene: 2. The CDR3, as DNA: TGTGCCAGCAGTGAAGGACAGGGAATGAACACTGAAGCTTTCTTT. Translating gives CASSEGQGMNTEAFF.

This sequence joins TRBV19 and TRBJ1-5; TRBD1 agrees at 7 bases. The CDR3 contains 17 residues. Germline V lookup: CDR1 LNHDA, CDR2 SQIVND (reference sequence). Trimming took 3 bases from V and 2 from J; bases not matched to a gene: 10. The CDR3 region is CASSIFRKGAGNQPQHF. The CDR3 DNA is TGTGCCAGTAGTATTTTCCGAAAGGGGGCTGGCAATCAGCCCCAGCATTTT.

V is TRBV7-2 and J is TRBJ2-1; TRBD2 is a possible D gene (5 bases). V shed 3 bases and J shed 5 bases, with 8 bases lying between them. Per germline, CDR1 SGHTA and CDR2 FQGNSA. CDR3 size: 13 residues. The CDR3 DNA reads TGTGCCAGCAGCTTCGGGCGGGACAATGAGCAGTTCTTC. It specifies CASSFGRDNEQFF.

V gene TRBV7-2 combines with J gene TRBJ2-2, with 11 positions matching TRBD1. Germline values: CDR1 SGHTA, CDR2 FQGNSA. The V gene end was trimmed by 8 bases and the J gene end by 0 bases; junction bases not matched to a gene: 2. This CDR3 contains 15 residues. Here the CDR3 reads CASGTGGANTGELFF. CDR3 nucleotide sequence: TGTGCCAGCGGGACAGGGGGGGCGAACACCGGGGAGCTGTTTTTT.

The genes are TRBV10-3 and TRBJ2-6, with TRBD1 as a possible D gene (6 bases). The germline gives CDR1 ENHRY, CDR2 SYGVKD. Trimming removed 9 bases from V and 0 bases from J, with 12 bases in between. The CDR3 is 15 amino acids. CDR3 coding DNA: TGTGCCATTGGACAAGGGGGCTCTGGGGCCAACGTCCTGACTTTC. Its protein is CAIGQGGSGANVLTF.

The chain's CDR3 is CASSRESLGNTIYF. The CDR3 DNA reads TGTGCCAGCAGCCGGGAGAGCCTGGGAAACACCATATATTTT. This chain joins TRBV16 and TRBJ1-3; D remains unclear. Germline assignment: CDR1 KGHSY and CDR2 FQNENV. Trimming removed 4 bases from V and 4 bases from J, with 11 bases in between. This CDR3 is built from 14 residues.

V is TRBV27 and J is TRBJ2-1; 15 nucleotides align to TRBD2. Per the germline V gene, CDR1 is MNHEY and CDR2 is SMNVEV (reference sequence). CDR3 size: 21 residues. Unmatched junction bases numbered 11, after V lost 1 base and J lost 1 base. CDR3 sequence: CASSLLRRTSGGAISYNEQFF. The CDR3, as DNA: TGTGCCAGCAGTTTATTAAGGCGGACTAGCGGGGGGGCAATATCCTACAATGAGCAGTTCTTC.

This sequence joins TRBV29-1 and TRBJ2-2; no definite D call. Germline V CDR1 and CDR2: SQVTM, ANQGSEA. The CDR3 covers 13 residues. V dropped 4 bases and J dropped 8 bases, with 14 bases sitting between them. The CDR3 sequence: CSVVSGLSGELFF. CDR3 sequence (DNA): TGCAGCGTTGTTTCCGGGTTATCGGGGGAGCTGTTTTTT.

The rearrangement links TRBV25-1 to TRBJ2-7; a possible D gene is TRBD1 (5 bases). This CDR3 contains 13 residues. V shed 1 base and J shed 2 bases, with 6 bases lying between them. Germline V gene data show CDR1 as MGHDK and CDR2 as SYGVNS. CDR3 region: CASSESGTYEQYF. The CDR3 DNA sequence: TGTGCCAGCAGTGAATCAGGGACCTACGAGCAGTACTTC.

This clone showed up just a few times. The J gene is TRBJ1-1, the V gene TRBV18; D may be TRBD1 (5 bases). This CDR3 contains 14 residues. The germline CDR1 and CDR2 sequences are KGHSH and LQKENI. V was trimmed by 2 bases and J by 3 bases, leaving 10 bases between them. CDR3 sequence reads: CASSPLGGDTEAFF. CDR3 nucleotide sequence: TGTGCCAGCTCACCATTGGGGGGGGACACTGAAGCTTTCTTT.

Worth noting for this clone: An end of the junction does not agree with germline; a read error may underlie this. The chain couples TRBV7-9 to TRBJ1-1, with D possibly matching TRBD1 (5 bases). The CDR3 is 15 amino acids. Per the germline V gene, CDR1 is SEHNR and CDR2 is FQNEAQ (reference sequence). CDR3 sequence reads: CSSSLVGGGNTEAFF. CDR3 DNA: TGTTCCAGCAGCTTAGTTGGGGGGGGAAACACTGAAGCTTTCTTT.

The gene calls are TRBV29-1 and TRBJ1-1; 9 bases agree with TRBD1. Germline values: CDR1 SQVTM, CDR2 ANQGSEA. This CDR3 has 15 amino acids. With 2 bases clipped from V and 5 bases from J, the junction kept 9 bases outside the gene matches. CDR3 loop: CSVERGTGRGTEAFF. The CDR3 region has the DNA TGCAGCGTTGAAAGGGGGACAGGGAGGGGGACTGAAGCTTTCTTT. Combining the CDR3 with reference TRBV29-1 and TRBJ1-1 gives the whole variable domain SAVISQKPSRDICQRGTSLTIQCQVDSQVTMMFWYRQQPGQSLTLIATANQGSEATYESGFVIDKFPISRPNLTFSTLTVSNMSPEDSSIYLCSVERGTGRGTEAFFGQGTRLTVV.

This clone was recorded a few times. CDR3 loop: CASSQDRYDSQPQHF. The DNA for the CDR3 is TGCGCCAGCAGCCAAGATAGGTACGACAGTCAGCCCCAGCATTTT. The genes are TRBV4-3 and TRBJ1-5; possibly TRBD1 for D (5 bases). The CDR3 runs to 15 residues. Germline CDR1 and CDR2: LGHNA and YSLEER. V lost 0 bases and J 6 bases, leaving 12 bases between the germline ends.

J is TRBJ2-1 and V is TRBV7-7; 13 bases fit TRBD2. In germline, CDR1 is SSHAT, CDR2 FNYEAQ (reference sequence). CDR3 length: 15 residues. The ends lost 2 bases at V and 10 bases at J; junction bases unmatched: 5. The CDR3 region has the DNA TGTGCCAGCAGCTTATCCGGGACTAGCGGGATCGAGCAGTTCTTC. Protein product: CASSLSGTSGIEQFF.

CDR3: CASSKGQVRATNEKLFF. The DNA for the CDR3 is TGCGCCAGCAGCAAGGGACAGGTTAGGGCAACTAATGAAAAACTGTTTTTT. The rearrangement joins TRBV4-3 to TRBJ1-4; 8 nucleotides line up with TRBD1. This CDR3 is 17 amino acids long. Germline values: CDR1 LGHNA, CDR2 YSLEER. The V and J ends lost 5 bases and 0 bases, in that order; junction bases with no gene match: 8.